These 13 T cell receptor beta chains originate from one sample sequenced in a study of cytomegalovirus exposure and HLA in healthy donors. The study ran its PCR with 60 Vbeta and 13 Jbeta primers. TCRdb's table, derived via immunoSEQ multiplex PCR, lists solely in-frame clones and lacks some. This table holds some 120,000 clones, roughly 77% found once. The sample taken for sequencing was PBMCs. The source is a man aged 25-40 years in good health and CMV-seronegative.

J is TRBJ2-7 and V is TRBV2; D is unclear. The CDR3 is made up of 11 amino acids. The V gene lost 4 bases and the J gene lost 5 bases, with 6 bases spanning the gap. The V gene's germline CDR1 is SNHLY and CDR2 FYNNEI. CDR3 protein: CASSVRDEQYF. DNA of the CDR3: TGTGCCAGCAGTGTGAGAGACGAGCAGTACTTC.

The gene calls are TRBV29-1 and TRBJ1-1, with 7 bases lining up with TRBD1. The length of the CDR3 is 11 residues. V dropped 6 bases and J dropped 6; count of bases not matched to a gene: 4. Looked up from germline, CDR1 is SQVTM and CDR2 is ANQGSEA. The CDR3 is CSVDRIPEAFF. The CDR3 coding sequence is TGCAGCGTGGACAGGATTCCTGAAGCTTTCTTT.

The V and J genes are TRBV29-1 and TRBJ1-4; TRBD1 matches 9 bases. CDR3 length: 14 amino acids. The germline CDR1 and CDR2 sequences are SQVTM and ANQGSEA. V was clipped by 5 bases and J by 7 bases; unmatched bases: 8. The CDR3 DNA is TGCAGCGTTTCCGGGACAGGGTTGGTTGAAAAACTGTTTTTT. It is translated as CSVSGTGLVEKLFF.

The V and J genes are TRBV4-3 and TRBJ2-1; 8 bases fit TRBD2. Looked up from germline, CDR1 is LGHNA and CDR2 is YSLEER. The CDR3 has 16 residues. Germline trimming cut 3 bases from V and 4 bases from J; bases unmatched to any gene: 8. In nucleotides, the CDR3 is TGCGCCAGCAGCCAGGGTAGCGGGGAGGTATACAATGAGCAGTTCTTC. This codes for CASSQGSGEVYNEQFF.

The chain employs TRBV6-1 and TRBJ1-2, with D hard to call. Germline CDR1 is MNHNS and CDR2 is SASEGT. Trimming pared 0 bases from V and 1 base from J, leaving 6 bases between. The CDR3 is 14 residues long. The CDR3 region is CASSEAGHNYGYTF. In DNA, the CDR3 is TGTGCCAGCAGTGAAGCTGGCCATAACTATGGCTACACCTTC.

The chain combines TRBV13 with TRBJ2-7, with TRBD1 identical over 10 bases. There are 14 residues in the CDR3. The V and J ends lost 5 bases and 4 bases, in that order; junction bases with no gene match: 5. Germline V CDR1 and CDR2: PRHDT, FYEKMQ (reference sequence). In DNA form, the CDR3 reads TGTGCCAGCAGCCCCCGGGACAGGGGATACGAGCAGTACTTC. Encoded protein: CASSPRDRGYEQYF.

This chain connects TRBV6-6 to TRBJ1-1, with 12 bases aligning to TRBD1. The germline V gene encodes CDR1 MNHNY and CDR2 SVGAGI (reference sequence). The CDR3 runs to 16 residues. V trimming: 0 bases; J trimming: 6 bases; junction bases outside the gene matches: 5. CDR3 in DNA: TGTGCCAGCAGTTACTCTACGGGACAGGGGGCCCCTGAAGCTTTCTTT. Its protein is CASSYSTGQGAPEAFF.

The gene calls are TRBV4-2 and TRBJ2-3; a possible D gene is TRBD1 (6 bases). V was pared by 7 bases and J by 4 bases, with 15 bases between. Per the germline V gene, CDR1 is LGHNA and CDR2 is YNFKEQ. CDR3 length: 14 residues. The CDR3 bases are TGTGCCAGCAAAGAGTTGGGGACATCAGATACGCAGTATTTT. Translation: CASKELGTSDTQYF.

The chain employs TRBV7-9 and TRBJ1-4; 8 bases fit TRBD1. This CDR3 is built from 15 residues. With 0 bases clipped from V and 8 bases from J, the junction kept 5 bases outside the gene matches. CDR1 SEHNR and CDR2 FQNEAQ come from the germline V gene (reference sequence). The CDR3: CASSLATGGEEKLFF. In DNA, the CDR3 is TGTGCCAGCAGCTTAGCTACAGGGGGTGAGGAAAAACTGTTTTTT.

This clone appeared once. This CDR3 is CSVPGQGAYEQYF. CDR3 bases: TGCAGCGTTCCGGGACAGGGTGCGTACGAGCAGTACTTC. The chain recombines TRBV29-1 with TRBJ2-7; 9 nucleotides line up with TRBD1. The CDR3 extends over 13 amino acids. Per the germline V gene, CDR1 is SQVTM and CDR2 is ANQGSEA. J lost 4 bases, V lost 5 bases, and 6 bases had no gene match.

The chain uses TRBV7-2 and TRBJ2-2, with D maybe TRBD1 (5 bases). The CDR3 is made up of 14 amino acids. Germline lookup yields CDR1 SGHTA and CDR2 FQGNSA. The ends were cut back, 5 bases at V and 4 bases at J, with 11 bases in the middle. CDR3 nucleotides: TGTGCCAGCAGCGCCCGACAGAGCACCGGGGAGCTGTTTTTT. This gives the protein CASSARQSTGELFF. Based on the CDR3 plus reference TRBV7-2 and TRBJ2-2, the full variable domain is GAGVSQSPSNKVTEKGKDVELRCDPISGHTALYWYRQSLGQGLEFLIYFQGNSAPDKSGLPSDRFSAERTGGSVSTLTIQRTQQEDSAVYLCASSARQSTGELFFGEGSRLTVL.

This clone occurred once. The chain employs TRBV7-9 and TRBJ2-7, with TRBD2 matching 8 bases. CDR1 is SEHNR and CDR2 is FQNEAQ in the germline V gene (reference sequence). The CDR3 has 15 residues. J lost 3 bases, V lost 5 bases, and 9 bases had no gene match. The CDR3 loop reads CASSLTGRALYEQYF. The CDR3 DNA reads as TGTGCCAGCAGCCTGACCGGGAGGGCCCTCTACGAGCAGTACTTC.

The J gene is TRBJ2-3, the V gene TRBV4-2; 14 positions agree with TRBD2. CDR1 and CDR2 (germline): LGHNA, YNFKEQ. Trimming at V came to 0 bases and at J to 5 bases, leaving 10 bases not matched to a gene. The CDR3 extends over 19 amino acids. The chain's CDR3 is CASSQDLRLAGGPIDTQYF. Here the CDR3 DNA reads TGTGCCAGCAGCCAAGACCTCAGACTAGCGGGGGGGCCGATAGATACGCAGTATTTT.